This T cell receptor (beta chain) derives from a study of cytomegalovirus exposure and HLA in healthy donors. Overall study findings and caveats: The availability of immune exposure information extended only to CMV serostatus. Reportedly, cytomegalovirus status was diagnosed with high sensitivity and specificity. Earlier analysis found most TCR beta V segments productive about 90% or about 30% of the time. A later analysis found that most CMV-associated TCR beta chains appeared HLA-restricted.

Both 60 Vbeta primers and 13 Jbeta primers went into the PCR. Sequencing used immunoSEQ multiplex PCR; TCRdb keeps in-frame clones, though not all of them. The table lists some 150,000 clones, roughly 78% of them singletons. Germline values: CDR1 SGHRS, CDR2 YFSETQ. V was shortened by 3 bases and J by 2 bases, with 11 bases between the two germline ends. The CDR3 contains 14 residues. This clone was seen only once. As yet, its antigen is unknown. The receptor comes from a man in his forties in good health and CMV-seropositive. Sequences were obtained from PBMCs. The chain joins TRBV5-1 to TRBJ1-2; TRBD1 might be the D (6 bases). CDR3 nucleotides: TGCGCCAGCAGCTCGACAGGCTTGAACTATGGCTACACCTTC. Protein: CASSSTGLNYGYTF.